Listed here are 28 T cell receptor beta chains from one sample, sequenced in a study of OX40 agonist ivuxolimab in advanced cancers. TCRdb's table, derived via immunoSEQ multiplex PCR, lists solely in-frame clones and lacks some. The repertoire holds roughly 100,000 clones, 84% seen once, with roughly 5.8% in the top ten. The specimen comprised CD4+ or CD8+ T cells sorted from blood, sampled in a trial of the OX40 agonist ivuxolimab. These receptors were collected from an adult with an advanced solid tumor such as melanoma, head and neck, liver or kidney cancer.

This clone was recorded only once. The chain carries TRBV19 and TRBJ1-4, with D perhaps matching TRBD1 (5 bases). There are 15 residues in the CDR3. V was clipped by 8 bases and J by 4 bases, with 17 bases between them. Germline V gene sequence: CDR1 LNHDA, CDR2 SQIVND (reference sequence). CDR3 sequence: CASGPSGGINEKLFF. CDR3 sequence (DNA): TGTGCCAGTGGGCCGTCGGGGGGTATTAATGAAAAACTGTTTTTT.

The chain couples TRBV5-1 to TRBJ1-1; D is uncertain. CDR3 length: 11 amino acids. CDR1 is SGHRS and CDR2 is YFSETQ in the germline V gene. V lost 6 bases to trimming and J lost 5 bases, with 8 bases between them. The CDR3 DNA reads as TGCGCCAGCAAAAGGGAAACTGAAGCTTTCTTT. As protein: CASKRETEAFF.

The chain joins TRBV9 to TRBJ1-1, with TRBD1 matching over 7 bases. The germline V gene encodes CDR1 SGDLS and CDR2 YYNGEE. V was clipped by 8 bases and J by 8 bases; unmatched bases: 15. The CDR3 has 14 residues. DNA for the CDR3: TGTGCCAGACACCCCCCCCGACAGGGTTCCGAAGCTTTCTTT. Residues: CARHPPRQGSEAFF.

The V gene is TRBV30, the J gene TRBJ1-4, with 7 positions matching TRBD1. CDR1 and CDR2 from the germline V gene are GTSNPN and SVGIG (reference sequence). The CDR3 length is 16 residues. Trimming cost V 2 bases and J 4 bases; bases outside gene matches: 10. The CDR3 protein is CAWSPIGTDINEKLFF. The CDR3 DNA is TGTGCCTGGAGTCCGATCGGGACAGATATTAATGAAAAACTGTTTTTT.

This chain connects TRBV7-9 to TRBJ1-4; no reliable D call. Germline assignment: CDR1 SEHNR and CDR2 FQNEAQ (reference sequence). V gave up 3 bases and J gave up 5 bases, with 10 bases separating them. This CDR3 comprises 14 residues. The CDR3, as DNA: TGTGCCAGCAGCTTCATATTAGACAATGAAAAACTGTTTTTT. Translated: CASSFILDNEKLFF.

This chain connects TRBV5-1 to TRBJ2-2; maybe TRBD1 (6 bases). The CDR3 is 16 amino acids. Germline V lookup: CDR1 SGHRS, CDR2 YFSETQ. Trimming took off 0 bases at V and 1 base at J, with 10 bases between the two ends. The CDR3 DNA reads as TGCGCCAGCAGCTTGGTTCCACAGGGGAACACCGGGGAGCTGTTTTTT. Protein: CASSLVPQGNTGELFF.

V and J are TRBV19 and TRBJ1-5; D is undetermined. Trimming took 3 bases from V and 0 from J, leaving 12 bases between them. CDR1 and CDR2 from the germline V gene are LNHDA and SQIVND (reference sequence). The CDR3 runs to 16 residues. CDR3 protein: CASSILGSDSNQPQHF. DNA of the CDR3: TGTGCCAGTAGTATCTTAGGGTCCGATAGCAATCAGCCCCAGCATTTT. Supplemented by reference TRBV19 and TRBJ1-5, the full variable domain reads DGGITQSPKYLFRKEGQNVTLSCEQNLNHDAMYWYRQDPGQGLRLIYYSQIVNDFQKGDIAEGYSVSREKKESFPLTVTSAQKNPTAFYLCASSILGSDSNQPQHFGDGTRLSIL.

The CDR3 reads CASSPPGTGGGEQFF. For the CDR3, the DNA is TGTGCCAGCAGCCCCCCCGGGACAGGGGGGGGTGAGCAGTTCTTC. The chain employs TRBV5-4 and TRBJ2-1, with 11 nucleotides matching TRBD1. This CDR3 region has 15 residues. CDR1 and CDR2 from the germline V gene are SGHNT and YYREEE (reference sequence). The ends lost 4 bases at V and 9 bases at J; junction bases unmatched: 9. Using reference TRBV5-4 and TRBJ2-1 for the parts outside the CDR3, the full variable domain is ETGVTQSPTHLIKTRGQQVTLRCSSQSGHNTVSWYQQALGQGPQFIFQYYREEENGRGNFPPRFSGLQFPNYSSELNVNALELDDSALYLCASSPPGTGGGEQFFGPGTRLTVL.

The genes are TRBV5-8 and TRBJ2-1; TRBD1 might be the D (5 bases). This CDR3 is built from 15 residues. Trimming cost V 5 bases and J 0 bases, with 12 bases left between them. CDR1 is SGHTS, CDR2 YDEGEE, per germline. CDR3 amino acids: CASSIDRGSYNEQFF. CDR3 coding DNA: TGTGCCAGCAGTATTGACAGAGGCTCCTACAATGAGCAGTTCTTC.

A few counts support this clone. The chain has TRBV5-1 and TRBJ1-1; 7 bases align to TRBD1. CDR3 length: 12 residues. The V gene's germline CDR1 is SGHRS and CDR2 YFSETQ. V lost 5 bases, J lost 4 bases, and 2 bases stayed unmatched. CDR3 region: CASSGDSTEAFF. CDR3 bases: TGCGCCAGCAGTGGGGACAGCACTGAAGCTTTCTTT. The whole variable domain, remainder taken from reference TRBV5-1 and TRBJ1-1, is KAGVTQTPRYLIKTRGQQVTLSCSPISGHRSVSWYQQTPGQGLQFLFEYFSETQRNKGNFPGRFSGRQFSNSRSEMNVSTLELGDSALYLCASSGDSTEAFFGQGTRLTVV.

The chain recombines TRBV18 with TRBJ1-5, with no clear D. The CDR3 extends over 14 amino acids. V was trimmed by 3 bases and J by 8 bases, leaving 14 bases between them. Looked up from germline, CDR1 is KGHSH and CDR2 is LQKENI. The CDR3 bases are TGTGCCAGCTCACCGAGCGGTACCTTGGAGCCCCAGCATTTT. It yields the protein CASSPSGTLEPQHF.

This clone was picked up many times. The V call is TRBV5-1, the J call TRBJ2-7; D is ambiguous. The V gene's germline CDR1 is SGHRS and CDR2 YFSETQ. This CDR3 spans 15 amino acids. V lost 4 bases and J lost 2, with 16 bases in between. CDR3 nucleotides: TGCGCCAGCAGCCCTTACCAAGCACCTCCCTACGAGCAGTACTTC. Translation gives CASSPYQAPPYEQYF.

This rearrangement joins TRBV7-2 to TRBJ1-6, with a possible D match to TRBD1 (5 bases). V lost 2 bases to trimming and J lost 10 bases, with 12 bases between them. Germline lookup yields CDR1 SGHTA and CDR2 FQGNSA. The CDR3 totals 14 residues. The CDR3 loop is CASSLQGLGSPLHF. CDR3 nucleotide sequence: TGTGCCAGCAGCTTACAGGGTCTCGGATCACCCCTCCACTTT.

V gene TRBV11-2 combines with J gene TRBJ1-3; 7 bases line up with TRBD1. In germline, CDR1 is SGHAT, CDR2 FQNNGV. The length of the CDR3 is 15 residues. After removal of 0 bases from V and 4 bases from J, the junction contained 3 bases not matched to a gene. The CDR3: CASSLEAGGGNTIYF. CDR3 nucleotides: TGTGCCAGCAGCTTAGAGGCAGGGGGAGGAAACACCATATATTTT.

There are a few counts of this clone. The rearrangement links TRBV2 to TRBJ1-4; the D gene is possibly TRBD1 (5 bases). V was shortened by 3 bases and J by 6 bases, with 11 bases between the two germline ends. Germline V gene sequence: CDR1 SNHLY, CDR2 FYNNEI. CDR3 length equals 14 residues. The DNA of the CDR3 is TGTGCCAGCAGTGACAGGGTATTAGATGAAAAACTGTTTTTT. This codes for CASSDRVLDEKLFF. The full variable domain, its missing parts supplied by reference TRBV2 and TRBJ1-4, is EPEVTQTPSHQVTQMGQEVILRCVPISNHLYFYWYRQILGQKVEFLVSFYNNEISEKSEIFDDQFSVERPDGSNFTLKIRSTKLEDSAMYFCASSDRVLDEKLFFGSGTQLSVL.

This clone has only one observation. The V and J genes are TRBV29-1 and TRBJ2-7; possible D gene TRBD2, 5 bases. The CDR3 totals 13 residues. V lost 4 bases and J 4 bases, leaving 14 bases between the germline ends. CDR1 is SQVTM, CDR2 ANQGSEA, per germline. CDR3 nucleotide sequence: TGCAGCGTTGTGGGCCCTGGAGGATACGAGCAGTACTTC. It codes for CSVVGPGGYEQYF.

The rearrangement links TRBV5-6 to TRBJ2-7, with D possibly TRBD1 on 5 matching bases. Germline V gene lookup returns CDR1 SGHDT and CDR2 YYEEEE. The length of the CDR3 is 14 residues. V shed 1 base and J shed 1 base, with 9 bases lying between them. The CDR3, as DNA: TGTGCCAGCAGCTTGCGGACACGATCCTACGAGCAGTACTTC. Protein: CASSLRTRSYEQYF.

CDR3 nucleotide sequence: TGTGCCAGCAGCTTAGGCCCGGGGAACTCCTACGAGCAGTACTTC. The encoded protein is CASSLGPGNSYEQYF. The chain couples TRBV5-6 to TRBJ2-7; TRBD2 might be the D (5 bases). Germline-derived CDR1 and CDR2 are SGHDT and YYEEEE. The V end lost 2 bases, the J end lost 0 bases, and 12 bases lay between the germline ends. The CDR3 is made up of 15 amino acids. Full variable domain (rest looked up from reference TRBV5-6 and TRBJ2-7): DAGVTQSPTHLIKTRGQQVTLRCSPKSGHDTVSWYQQALGQGPQFIFQYYEEEERQRGNFPDRFSGHQFPNYSSELNVNALLLGDSALYLCASSLGPGNSYEQYFGPGTRLTVT.

This clone was observed a few times. This rearrangement joins TRBV2 to TRBJ1-2, with no clear D. In germline, CDR1 is SNHLY, CDR2 FYNNEI. V was pared by 0 bases and J by 2 bases, with 13 bases between. The CDR3 has 16 amino acids. The CDR3 sequence: CASSEARALSNYGYTF. As DNA, the CDR3 is TGTGCCAGCAGTGAAGCGCGGGCCCTCTCGAACTATGGCTACACCTTC.

V gene TRBV5-1 combines with J gene TRBJ2-7; D may match TRBD1 or TRBD2 (5 bases each). In germline, CDR1 is SGHRS, CDR2 YFSETQ. The V end was cut by 0 bases, the J end by 3 bases, with 16 bases between. The CDR3 has 16 amino acids. The CDR3 nucleotides are TGCGCCAGCAGCTTGGGCTTCCGGGACCGAGGCTACGAGCAGTACTTC. This encodes CASSLGFRDRGYEQYF.

This chain uses TRBV19 with TRBJ1-2; D perhaps matches TRBD1 (6 bases). The germline CDR1 and CDR2 sequences are LNHDA and SQIVND (reference sequence). The CDR3 is 16 residues long. V was pared by 3 bases and J by 4 bases, with 18 bases between. The CDR3 coding sequence is TGTGCCAGTAGTATGGGTTTCAACAGGGAGGCCTATGGCTACACCTTC. It is translated as CASSMGFNREAYGYTF.

This chain connects TRBV4-3 to TRBJ2-7, with 7 nucleotides matching TRBD2. Per germline, CDR1 LGHNA and CDR2 YSLEER. V shed 1 base and J 5 bases; nucleotides not matched to a gene: 2. CDR3 length: 13 residues. CDR3 residues: CASSQVGGDEQYF. In DNA, the CDR3 is TGCGCCAGCAGCCAAGTGGGGGGGGACGAGCAGTACTTC.

The genes are TRBV9 and TRBJ1-1; TRBD1 might be the D (5 bases). Trimming stripped 7 bases from V and 4 bases from J, with 11 bases between. The length of the CDR3 is 12 residues. Germline assignment: CDR1 SGDLS and CDR2 YYNGEE. DNA for the CDR3: TGTGCCAGCCAGGGAAGGGGCACTGAAGCTTTCTTT. Translated, it gives CASQGRGTEAFF.

The J gene is TRBJ1-5, the V gene TRBV5-1, with D hard to call. Germline CDR1 is SGHRS and CDR2 is YFSETQ. This CDR3 is 14 amino acids long. V was cut by 7 bases and J by 0 bases, with 11 bases left in between. In DNA, the CDR3 is TGCGCCAGCCGGGAGACTTATAGCAATCAGCCCCAGCATTTT. This encodes CASRETYSNQPQHF.

V gene TRBV27 combines with J gene TRBJ2-7, with a possible D match to TRBD2 (5 bases). The CDR3 loop spans 15 amino acids. The germline V gene has CDR1 MNHEY and CDR2 SMNVEV (reference sequence). Trimming took off 4 bases at V and 2 bases at J, with 15 bases between the two ends. The CDR3 reads CASSSWVAYTYEQYF. CDR3 sequence (DNA): TGTGCCAGCAGTTCCTGGGTAGCGTACACCTACGAGCAGTACTTC.

The table lists this clone with a count of one. V is TRBV5-6 and J is TRBJ2-2, with D tentatively TRBD2 (5 bases). The ends were cut back, 4 bases at V and 0 bases at J, with 10 bases in the middle. The CDR3 is 15 amino acids. Per the germline V gene, CDR1 is SGHDT and CDR2 is YYEEEE. In DNA, the CDR3 is TGTGCCAGCAGCATAGGACTGCCGAACACCGGGGAGCTGTTTTTT. Residues: CASSIGLPNTGELFF. Full variable domain (missing parts from reference TRBV5-6 and TRBJ2-2): DAGVTQSPTHLIKTRGQQVTLRCSPKSGHDTVSWYQQALGQGPQFIFQYYEEEERQRGNFPDRFSGHQFPNYSSELNVNALLLGDSALYLCASSIGLPNTGELFFGEGSRLTVL.

The chain employs TRBV4-3 and TRBJ2-7; no firm D call. Deletions cut 1 base from V and 5 bases from J, with 9 bases between. The CDR3 totals 13 residues. CDR1 is LGHNA, CDR2 YSLEER, per germline. CDR3 coding DNA: TGCGCCAGCAGCCAAGGGACCCGCCACGAGCAGTACTTC. It translates to CASSQGTRHEQYF.

This clone was counted once. The rearrangement links TRBV28 to TRBJ1-5, with 7 nucleotides matching TRBD1. V lost 6 bases to trimming and J lost 0 bases; unmatched junction nucleotides: 20. The germline V gene encodes CDR1 MDHEN and CDR2 SYDVKM. The CDR3 has 20 amino acids. CDR3 sequence reads: CASSRFSPGTEYYSNQPQHF. CDR3 nucleotide sequence: TGTGCCAGCAGCAGGTTTTCTCCCGGGACAGAGTATTATAGCAATCAGCCCCAGCATTTT.